This T cell receptor (beta chain) is from a study of T cell repertoires in cytomegalovirus infection. Study-level information: The authors used CMV epitopes that were HLA-C-restricted (recently identified) and HLA-B-restricted (well studied).

CDR1 is SGHTA, CDR2 FQGNSA, per germline. This CDR3 spans 16 amino acids. V was clipped by 0 bases and J by 7 bases, with 19 bases between them. TCRdb recomputed calls from the reads with MiXCR, one row per CDR3 protein. The sample holds 100,000 to 150,000 distinct CDR3 sequences, 32% seen once. This clonotype showed up many times. As yet, its antigen is unknown. Findings and caveats of the study: Clonotypes of TCR beta that were HLA-C-restricted and CMV-specific dominated the ex vivo response. The cumulative frequency of public TCR beta families distinguished individuals who carried CMV together with the relevant HLA.

Source: CD8+ T cells from cultured PBMCs, taken from culture after CMV antigen stimulation. The rearrangement uses TRBV7-2 and TRBJ2-7, with D perhaps TRBD1 (6 bases). This sequence originates from a human donor in good health (CMV status not recorded). Some clones in this sample may be carry-over from other donors' samples. The CDR3 DNA reads as TGTGCCAGCAGCTTAGCGTCGAGGGAGCTCAGGGGTGAGCAGTACTTC. Its protein product is CASSLASRELRGEQYF.